The 31 T cell receptor beta chains given below trace back to one sample, sequenced in a study of T cell repertoires in cytomegalovirus infection. From the reads, TCRdb called clonotypes with MiXCR, one entry per CDR3 protein. The data contain about 240,000 distinct CDR3 sequences, about 12% of them singletons. Material: PBMCs. Receptors originate from a human donor in good health (CMV status not recorded). Some clones in this sample may be carry-over from other donors' samples.

In this sample, this clonotype turned up many times. This chain joins TRBV7-2 and TRBJ1-5, with 8 bases aligning to TRBD1. Germline CDR1 and CDR2: SGHTA and FQGNSA. V shed 5 bases, J shed 6 bases, and the junction held 9 bases outside the gene matches. The CDR3 has 15 amino acids. This CDR3 is CASSAGQGSGQPQHF. The CDR3 nucleotides read TGTGCCAGCAGCGCCGGACAGGGCTCAGGTCAGCCCCAGCATTTT.

The V call is TRBV5-1, the J call TRBJ1-6; 9 nucleotides line up with TRBD1. The germline gives CDR1 SGHRS, CDR2 YFSETQ. The CDR3 has 15 amino acids. The J segment lost 6 bases and the V segment lost 4 bases, leaving 5 bases of the junction unmatched. CDR3: CASSKQGASNSPLHF. Written as DNA, the CDR3 is TGCGCCAGCAGCAAACAGGGGGCCAGTAATTCACCCCTCCACTTT.

This clonotype was detected ten times or more. The rearrangement uses TRBV5-1 and TRBJ1-1; D unresolved. The CDR3 totals 14 residues. V was pared by 6 bases and J by 10 bases, with 22 bases between. Germline V gives CDR1 SGHRS, CDR2 YFSETQ. The CDR3 is CASTLEHRKDGAFF. CDR3 in DNA: TGCGCCAGCACCCTTGAGCACAGAAAGGATGGAGCTTTCTTT. The full variable domain, in which reference TRBV5-1 and TRBJ1-1 provide the parts outside the CDR3, is KAGVTQTPRYLIKTRGQQVTLSCSPISGHRSVSWYQQTPGQGLQFLFEYFSETQRNKGNFPGRFSGRQFSNSRSEMNVSTLELGDSALYLCASTLEHRKDGAFFGQGTRLTVV.

This clonotype came up a few times. The J gene is TRBJ1-1, the V gene TRBV20-1, with TRBD1 as a possible D gene (5 bases). The V gene's germline CDR1 is DFQATT and CDR2 SNEGSKA (reference sequence). CDR3 length: 13 residues. Trimming took off 6 bases at V and 3 bases at J, with 14 bases between the two ends. CDR3 bases: TGCAGTGCGCCCGTAGCCAGGGACACTGAAGCTTTCTTT. Amino acids: CSAPVARDTEAFF.

This clonotype was counted ten times or more. The CDR3 DNA reads as TGTGCCAGCACTTACTTACAGGGGAGTGGGACTGAAGCTTTCTTT. It specifies CASTYLQGSGTEAFF. The rearrangement joins TRBV28 to TRBJ1-1; TRBD1 matches at 7 bases. The CDR3 runs 15 residues. Germline V lookup: CDR1 MDHEN, CDR2 SYDVKM. Germline trimming cut 7 bases from V and 5 bases from J; bases unmatched to any gene: 13.

V usage is TRBV19 and J usage is TRBJ1-5; 9 nucleotides agree with TRBD1. Germline CDR1 and CDR2: LNHDA and SQIVND (reference sequence). V was clipped by 7 bases and J by 7 bases; unmatched bases: 11. The CDR3 extends over 15 amino acids. In DNA, the CDR3 is TGTGCCAGTACTCAGGGGGGACAGGGAGGACAGCCCCAGCATTTT. Translated, it gives CASTQGGQGGQPQHF.

In its sample, this clonotype was seen many times. The CDR3 region has the DNA TGTGCCAGCAGCTCCGGGACAGGGGCCTACGAGCAGTACTTC. Protein: CASSSGTGAYEQYF. V and J are TRBV12-3 or TRBV12-4 and TRBJ2-7; 10 bases agree with TRBD1. The length of the CDR3 is 14 residues. Trimming cost V 6 bases and J 2 bases; bases outside gene matches: 4.

This clonotype appeared a few times. V and J are TRBV5-1 and TRBJ2-1; TRBD1 matches 9 bases. Trimming at V came to 1 base and at J to 8 bases, leaving 7 bases not matched to a gene. This CDR3 is 15 amino acids long. Germline V gene lookup returns CDR1 SGHRS and CDR2 YFSETQ. The CDR3 here is CASSLPGTGKDEQFF. In DNA form, the CDR3 reads TGCGCCAGCAGCTTGCCAGGGACAGGGAAGGATGAGCAGTTCTTC.

This clonotype came up many times. This rearrangement joins TRBV28 to TRBJ2-1, with 13 bases lining up with TRBD2. Germline V gene data show CDR1 as MDHEN and CDR2 as SYDVKM. V shed 5 bases and J 10 bases; nucleotides not matched to a gene: 11. There are 16 residues in the CDR3. CDR3: CASSRLAGGLREEQFF. The CDR3 DNA reads TGTGCCAGCAGTCGACTAGCGGGGGGTCTTAGAGAGGAGCAGTTCTTC. Full variable domain (missing parts from reference TRBV28 and TRBJ2-1): DVKVTQSSRYLVKRTGEKVFLECVQDMDHENMFWYRQDPGLGLRLIYFSYDVKMKEKGDIPEGYSVSREKKERFSLILESASTNQTSMYLCASSRLAGGLREEQFFGPGTRLTVL.

The sample holds many counts of this clonotype. The chain combines TRBV7-2 with TRBJ1-5; D remains unclear. V was trimmed by 5 bases and J by 4 bases, leaving 12 bases between them. This CDR3 contains 14 residues. In germline, CDR1 is SGHTA, CDR2 FQGNSA. This CDR3 reads CASSVTSGNQPQHF. In DNA, the CDR3 is TGTGCCAGCAGCGTCACCAGCGGGAATCAGCCCCAGCATTTT.

The rearrangement uses TRBV29-1 and TRBJ2-2; 11 positions match TRBD2. This CDR3 has 18 amino acids. Germline lookup yields CDR1 SQVTM and CDR2 ANQGSEA. Trimming took 1 base from V and 2 from J; bases not matched to a gene: 9. Here the CDR3 DNA reads TGCAGCGTTGAAGGCCATACTACTAGCGGGGGTAACACCGGGGAGCTGTTTTTT. It encodes CSVEGHTTSGGNTGELFF.

This clonotype came up many times. This rearrangement joins TRBV2 to TRBJ1-1, with 7 positions matching TRBD1. From germline, CDR1 is SNHLY and CDR2 FYNNEI. This CDR3 contains 15 residues. V gave up 4 bases and J gave up 0 bases; unmatched junction bases: 5. This chain's CDR3 is CASSGQGTVNTEAFF. DNA of the CDR3: TGTGCCAGCAGTGGACAAGGGACAGTGAACACTGAAGCTTTCTTT.

This clonotype appeared many times. J is TRBJ2-7 and V is TRBV6-2 or TRBV6-3; 7 positions match TRBD1. From germline, CDR1 is MNHEY and CDR2 SVGEGT. The CDR3 loop spans 14 amino acids. The V gene end was trimmed by 6 bases and the J gene end by 0 bases; junction bases not matched to a gene: 5. CDR3 protein: CASRTGQSSYEQYF. The CDR3 DNA reads TGTGCCAGCAGGACGGGACAGAGCTCCTACGAGCAGTACTTC.

The chain links TRBV7-2 to TRBJ2-1; D call uncertain. The J call may not be correct, given that the DNA end is closer to TRBJ2-5. The germline CDR1 and CDR2 sequences are SGHTA and FQGNSA. There are 12 residues in the CDR3. The CDR3 DNA is TGTGCCAGCGCCACATCACTCGCGAACCAGTACTTC. This codes for CASATSLANQYF.

This clonotype was seen more than once but under ten times. The rearrangement uses TRBV15 and TRBJ1-4, with D possibly TRBD1 on 6 matching bases. With 5 bases removed from V and 3 bases from J, the gap between germline ends came to 13 bases. CDR1 is LNHNV, CDR2 YYDKDF, per germline (reference sequence). The CDR3 totals 15 residues. In DNA, the CDR3 is TGTGCCACCAGCCGCCCAGGGGTGGCTAATGAAAAACTGTTTTTT. Translating gives CATSRPGVANEKLFF.

This clonotype was recorded at least ten times. The chain joins TRBV6-2 or TRBV6-3 to TRBJ2-3; TRBD1 matches 7 bases. Germline V gives CDR1 MNHEY, CDR2 SVGEGT. CDR3 length equals 18 residues. The V gene end was trimmed by 0 bases and the J gene end by 2 bases; junction bases not matched to a gene: 11. The CDR3 loop reads CASSYSMAGGRDTDTQYF. The CDR3 nucleotides are TGTGCCAGCAGTTACTCGATGGCAGGGGGAAGAGACACAGATACGCAGTATTTT.

The chain is built from TRBV20-1 and TRBJ2-1; D is unclear. The V end lost 7 bases, the J end lost 7 bases, and 14 bases lay between the germline ends. The CDR3 runs to 12 residues. Looked up from germline, CDR1 is DFQATT and CDR2 is SNEGSKA (reference sequence). For the CDR3, the DNA is TGCAGTGTTCTCAATTGGCGGAATGAGCAGTTCTTC. Residues: CSVLNWRNEQFF.

This clonotype has a count of ten or more. The chain is built from TRBV7-2 and TRBJ2-5; D gene unclear. Germline CDR1 is SGHTA and CDR2 is FQGNSA. The germline V and J ends were trimmed by 2 bases and 2 bases, with 12 bases remaining between them. This CDR3 contains 15 residues. CDR3 in amino acids: CASSLRSSGQETQYF. CDR3 bases: TGTGCCAGCAGCTTAAGGTCGTCAGGTCAAGAGACCCAGTACTTC.

This clonotype was seen many times. This rearrangement joins TRBV12-3 or TRBV12-4 to TRBJ2-3, with a tentative D call TRBD2 (6 bases). The V end was cut by 5 bases, the J end by 1 base, with 13 bases between. CDR3 length: 15 residues. CDR3 sequence reads: CASSPAQRGTDTQYF. The CDR3 DNA reads TGTGCCAGCAGTCCAGCCCAGCGGGGCACAGATACGCAGTATTTT.

This clonotype was counted a few times. The rearrangement uses TRBV6-2 or TRBV6-3 and TRBJ2-1; TRBD2 agrees at 12 bases. CDR1 is MNHEY and CDR2 is SVGEGT in the germline V gene. This CDR3 has 15 amino acids. After removal of 2 bases from V and 13 bases from J, the junction contained 9 bases not matched to a gene. CDR3 DNA: TGTGCCAGCAGTTACGCGGCTAGCGGGAGGGCCCTACAGTTCTTC. This translates into CASSYAASGRALQFF.

This clonotype was detected many times. The CDR3 DNA is TGTGCCAGCAGCACCTCCCCCGGGACTAGCGGGTACAATGAGCAGTTCTTC. It specifies CASSTSPGTSGYNEQFF. The chain joins TRBV7-2 to TRBJ2-1; 12 nucleotides match TRBD2. The CDR3 spans 17 residues. Germline values: CDR1 SGHTA, CDR2 FQGNSA. V was clipped by 5 bases and J by 4 bases; unmatched bases: 9.

The rearrangement joins TRBV14 to TRBJ1-1; D gene uncertain. Between the trimmed V and J ends, which lost 4 bases and 1 base, there was a span of 10 bases. CDR1 is SGHDN, CDR2 FVKESK, per germline. This CDR3 spans 14 amino acids. The CDR3 bases are TGTGCCAGCAGCCCCTCGGTGCGGAACACTGAAGCTTTCTTT. Protein sequence: CASSPSVRNTEAFF.

The chain combines TRBV2 with TRBJ1-5, with unresolved D. The V end lost 10 bases, the J end lost 6 bases, and 13 bases lay between the germline ends. This CDR3 is built from 12 residues. Germline-derived CDR1 and CDR2 are SNHLY and FYNNEI. The DNA of the CDR3 is TGTGCCAACGGTCAAGCCCGTCAGCCCCAGCATTTT. This codes for CANGQARQPQHF.

This clonotype was seen a few times. This chain joins TRBV5-1 and TRBJ2-5; D call uncertain. The V gene's germline CDR1 is SGHRS and CDR2 YFSETQ. Trimming stripped 1 base from V and 2 bases from J, with 9 bases between. The CDR3 extends over 14 amino acids. DNA of the CDR3: TGCGCCAGCAGCTTGAAGACCCCGCAAGAGACCCAGTACTTC. The encoded protein is CASSLKTPQETQYF.

This clonotype was seen ten or more times. This chain uses TRBV6-1 with TRBJ2-2; D remains unclear. V was pared by 5 bases and J by 4 bases, with 14 bases between. Germline assignment: CDR1 MNHNS and CDR2 SASEGT. The CDR3 loop spans 15 amino acids. For the CDR3, the DNA is TGTGCCAGCAGTAATAATGGAGTAGTCACCGGGGAGCTGTTTTTT. Its translation: CASSNNGVVTGELFF.

This chain connects TRBV7-9 to TRBJ1-3; 8 positions match TRBD1. CDR1 is SEHNR and CDR2 is FQNEAQ in the germline V gene (reference sequence). Trimming removed 8 bases from V and 0 bases from J; junction bases left unmatched: 9. The CDR3 spans 16 residues. The CDR3 sequence: CASGPQGAHSGNTIYF. DNA for the CDR3: TGTGCCAGCGGACCCCAGGGGGCTCACTCTGGAAACACCATATATTTT.

This clonotype was detected ten times or more. The chain carries TRBV7-6 and TRBJ1-6, with TRBD1 identical over 8 bases. V trimming: 5 bases; J trimming: 8 bases; junction bases outside the gene matches: 5. CDR1 SGHVS and CDR2 FNYEAQ come from the germline V gene. The CDR3 covers 14 residues. CDR3 nucleotide sequence: TGTGCCAGCAGCCGCACAGGGGGTGATTCACCCCTCCACTTT. It is translated as CASSRTGGDSPLHF.

This rearrangement joins TRBV5-1 to TRBJ2-3; D ambiguous. Germline CDR1 is SGHRS and CDR2 is YFSETQ. This CDR3 spans 14 amino acids. The ends were cut back, 6 bases at V and 4 bases at J, with 15 bases in the middle. The CDR3 bases are TGCGCCAGCAATGAAGCGTCTAACCCAGATACGCAGTATTTT. Protein: CASNEASNPDTQYF.

The chain carries TRBV20-1 and TRBJ1-5, with 7 positions matching TRBD1. Trimming cost V 1 base and J 5 bases; bases outside gene matches: 2. CDR3 length: 13 amino acids. The germline gives CDR1 DFQATT, CDR2 SNEGSKA (reference sequence). DNA of the CDR3: TGCAGTGCTAGAGGACAGGGCTATCAGCCCCAGCATTTT. This sequence encodes CSARGQGYQPQHF.

This chain links TRBV7-2 with TRBJ1-2, with a tentative D call TRBD1 (5 bases). Germline V gives CDR1 SGHTA, CDR2 FQGNSA. V was cut by 5 bases and J by 7 bases, with 17 bases left in between. The CDR3 consists of 14 residues. CDR3 bases: TGTGCCAGCAGCCCCCAGACGGGGCAGGGTGGCTACACCTTC. Translation: CASSPQTGQGGYTF.

This clonotype has just a few counts. This chain connects TRBV5-5 to TRBJ2-1; D uncertain. In germline, CDR1 is SGHKS, CDR2 YYEKEE (reference sequence). The CDR3 is 15 residues long. Between the trimmed V and J ends, which lost 0 bases and 0 bases, there was a span of 7 bases. The CDR3 loop reads CASSLGPSSYNEQFF. DNA of the CDR3: TGTGCCAGCAGCTTGGGGCCCAGCTCCTACAATGAGCAGTTCTTC.